The rows below give T cell receptor beta chains drawn from one sample of a study of cytomegalovirus exposure and HLA in healthy donors. Data came from immunoSEQ multiplex PCR; TCRdb stores just in-frame clones and leaves some out. The sample lists roughly 90,000 clones, 85% occurring once. Material for sequencing was PBMCs. The origin of the receptors is a young man in good health and CMV-seropositive. CDR3s include the opening cysteine and the closing phenylalanine or tryptophan.

j_call v_call cdr3_aa
TRBJ1-4 TRBV30 CAWTTQTGSGEKLFF
TRBJ2-1 TRBV11-3 CASSYRGWEQFF
TRBJ2-3 TRBV18 CASSTQTSTDTQYF
TRBJ1-4 TRBV15 CATSSHRENEKLFF
TRBJ1-5 TRBV28 CASSSTGNDQPQHF
TRBJ1-3 TRBV14 CASSQETGSGNTIYF
TRBJ1-5 TRBV19 CASSIRAQPQHF
TRBJ2-3 TRBV10-1 CASSDPSGRGGDTQYF
TRBJ1-5 TRBV28 CASSKTGWVDQPQHF
TRBJ2-2 TRBV6-1 CASSERVTNTGELFF
TRBJ2-4 TRBV5-4 CASSLAQGALGAKNIQYF
TRBJ2-3 TRBV7-3 CASSYTGTSYSTQYF
TRBJ2-3 TRBV28 CASRMSIRTDTQYF
TRBJ1-1 TRBV5-1 CASNKGTGVTEAFF
TRBJ1-1 TRBV7-2 CASSRRPGRGTEAFF
TRBJ1-5 TRBV4-1 CASSQTPATNQPQHF
TRBJ1-1 TRBV4-1 CASSFRQGENTEAFF
TRBJ2-5 TRBV7-9 CASSSTGSETQYF
TRBJ1-2 TRBV4-2 CASSQGWTGWDYGYTF
TRBJ1-1 TRBV7-3 CASSLNGVAEAFF